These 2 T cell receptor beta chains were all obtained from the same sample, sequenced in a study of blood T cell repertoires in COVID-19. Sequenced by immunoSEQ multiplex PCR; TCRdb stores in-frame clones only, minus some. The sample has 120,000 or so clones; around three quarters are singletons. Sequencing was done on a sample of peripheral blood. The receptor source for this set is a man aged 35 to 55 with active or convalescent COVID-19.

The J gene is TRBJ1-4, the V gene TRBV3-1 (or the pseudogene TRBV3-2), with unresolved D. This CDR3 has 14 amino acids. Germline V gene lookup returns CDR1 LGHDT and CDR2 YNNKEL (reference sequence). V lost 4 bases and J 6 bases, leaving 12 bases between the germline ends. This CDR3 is CASSRDGRDEKLFF. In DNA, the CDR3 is TGTGCCAGCAGCCGTGACGGGAGGGATGAAAAACTGTTTTTT.

CDR3 bases: TGTGCCAGTAGCAGACTTCTTTCCTACAATGAGCAGTTCTTC. It is translated as CASSRLLSYNEQFF. V and J are TRBV19 and TRBJ2-1; D is unresolved. The CDR3 length is 14 residues. Germline assignment: CDR1 LNHDA and CDR2 SQIVND (reference sequence). Trimming took off 6 bases at V and 1 base at J, with 10 bases between the two ends. Looking up the rest from reference TRBV19 and TRBJ2-1 gives the full variable domain: DGGITQSPKYLFRKEGQNVTLSCEQNLNHDAMYWYRQDPGQGLRLIYYSQIVNDFQKGDIAEGYSVSREKKESFPLTVTSAQKNPTAFYLCASSRLLSYNEQFFGPGTRLTVL.